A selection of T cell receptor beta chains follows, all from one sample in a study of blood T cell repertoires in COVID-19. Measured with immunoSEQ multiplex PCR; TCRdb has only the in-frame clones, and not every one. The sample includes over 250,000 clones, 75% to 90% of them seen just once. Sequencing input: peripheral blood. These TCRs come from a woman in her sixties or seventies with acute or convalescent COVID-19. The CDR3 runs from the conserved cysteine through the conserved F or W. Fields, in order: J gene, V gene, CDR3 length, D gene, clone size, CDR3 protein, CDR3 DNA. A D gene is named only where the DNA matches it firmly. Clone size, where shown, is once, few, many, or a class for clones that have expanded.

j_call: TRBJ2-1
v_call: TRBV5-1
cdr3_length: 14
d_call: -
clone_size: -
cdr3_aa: CASSLTYAYNEQFF
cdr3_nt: TGCGCCAGCAGCTTGACTTACGCCTACAATGAGCAGTTCTTC

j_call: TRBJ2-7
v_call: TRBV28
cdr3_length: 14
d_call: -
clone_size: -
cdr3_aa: CASSLPGAGHEQYF
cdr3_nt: TGTGCCAGCAGTTTACCGGGAGCGGGCCACGAGCAGTACTTC

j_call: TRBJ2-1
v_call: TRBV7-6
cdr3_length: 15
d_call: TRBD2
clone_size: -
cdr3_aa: CASSRLAGVSNEQFF
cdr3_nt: TGTGCCAGCAGCCGACTAGCGGGAGTTTCCAATGAGCAGTTCTTC

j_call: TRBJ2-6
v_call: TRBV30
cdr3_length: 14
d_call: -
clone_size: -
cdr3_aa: CAWGRSSGANVLTF
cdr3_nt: TGTGCCTGGGGTAGGAGCTCTGGGGCCAACGTCCTGACTTTC

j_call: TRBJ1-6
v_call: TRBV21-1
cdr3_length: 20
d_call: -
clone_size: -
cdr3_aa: CASSKKPGTSNLGFRSPLHF
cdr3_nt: TGTGCCAGCAGCAAAAAACCCGGGACATCAAACCTCGGATTTCGTTCACCCCTCCACTTT

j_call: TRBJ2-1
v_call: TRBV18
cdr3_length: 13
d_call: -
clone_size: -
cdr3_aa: CASSPGQSYEQFF
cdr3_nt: TGTGCCAGCTCACCAGGGCAGTCCTATGAGCAGTTCTTC

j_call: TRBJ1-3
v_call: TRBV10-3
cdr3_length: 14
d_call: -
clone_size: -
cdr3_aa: CAISVTTSGNTIYF
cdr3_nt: TGTGCCATCAGCGTGACAACCTCTGGAAACACCATATATTTT

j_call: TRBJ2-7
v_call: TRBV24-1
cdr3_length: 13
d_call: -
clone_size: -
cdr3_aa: CATSPGASYEQYF
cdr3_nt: TGTGCCACCAGTCCTGGAGCATCCTACGAGCAGTACTTC

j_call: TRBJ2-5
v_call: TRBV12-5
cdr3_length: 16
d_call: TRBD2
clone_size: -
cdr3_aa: CASGLGTSVIRQTQYF
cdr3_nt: TGTGCTAGTGGTTTAGGGACTAGCGTTATACGTCAGACCCAGTACTTC

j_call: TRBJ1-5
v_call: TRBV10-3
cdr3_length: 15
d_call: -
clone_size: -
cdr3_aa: CAISEVRSELQPQHF
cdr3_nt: TGTGCCATCAGTGAGGTTAGGTCGGAGCTTCAGCCCCAGCATTTT

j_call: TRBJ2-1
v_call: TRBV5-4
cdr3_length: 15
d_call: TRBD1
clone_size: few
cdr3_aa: CASSSTGDIYNEQFF
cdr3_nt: TGTGCCAGCAGCTCCACAGGGGATATCTACAATGAGCAGTTCTTC

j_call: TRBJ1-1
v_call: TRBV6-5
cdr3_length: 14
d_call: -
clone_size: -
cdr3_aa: CASAVMFGNTEAFF
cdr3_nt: TGTGCCAGCGCGGTTATGTTTGGGAACACTGAAGCTTTCTTT

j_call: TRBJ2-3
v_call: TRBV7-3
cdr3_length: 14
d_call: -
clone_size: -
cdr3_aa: CASSLTASTDTQYF
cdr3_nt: TGTGCCAGCAGCTTAACGGCTAGTACAGATACGCAGTATTTT

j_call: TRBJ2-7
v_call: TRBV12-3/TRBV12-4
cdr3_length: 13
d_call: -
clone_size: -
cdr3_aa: CASSLAGPYEQYF
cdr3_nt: TGTGCCAGCAGTTTAGCGGGGCCCTACGAGCAGTACTTC

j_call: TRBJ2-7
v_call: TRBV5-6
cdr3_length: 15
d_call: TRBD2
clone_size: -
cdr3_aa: CASSLIQPGGREQYF
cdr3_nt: TGTGCCAGCAGCTTGATCCAACCGGGGGGACGGGAGCAGTACTTC

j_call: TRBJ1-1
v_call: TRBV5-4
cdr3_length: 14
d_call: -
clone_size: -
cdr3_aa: CASSLTGTNTEAFF
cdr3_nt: TGTGCCAGCAGCTTGACAGGGACGAACACTGAAGCTTTCTTT

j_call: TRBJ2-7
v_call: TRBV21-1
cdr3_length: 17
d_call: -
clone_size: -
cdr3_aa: CASSNRCAGRSSYEQYF
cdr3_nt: TGTGCCAGCAGCAATCGTTGTGCGGGGCGAAGCTCCTACGAGCAGTACTTC

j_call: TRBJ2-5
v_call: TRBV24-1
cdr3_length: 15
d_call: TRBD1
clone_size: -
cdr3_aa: CATSEPGQSEETQYF
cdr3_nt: TGTGCCACCAGTGAGCCGGGACAGTCGGAAGAGACCCAGTACTTC

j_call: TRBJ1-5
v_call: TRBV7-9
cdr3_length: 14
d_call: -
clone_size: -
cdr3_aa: CASSQRVSHQPQHF
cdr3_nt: TGTGCCAGCAGCCAACGGGTGTCTCATCAGCCCCAGCATTTT

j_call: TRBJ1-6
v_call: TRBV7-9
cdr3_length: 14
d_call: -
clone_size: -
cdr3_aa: CASSLQGLRSPLHF
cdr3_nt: TGTGCCAGCAGCTTACAGGGGTTACGTTCACCCCTCCACTTT

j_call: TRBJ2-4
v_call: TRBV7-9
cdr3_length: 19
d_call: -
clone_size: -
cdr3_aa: CASSSEGAVASLAKNIQYF
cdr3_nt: TGTGCCAGCAGCTCGGAAGGGGCCGTTGCCAGTCTAGCCAAAAACATTCAGTACTTC

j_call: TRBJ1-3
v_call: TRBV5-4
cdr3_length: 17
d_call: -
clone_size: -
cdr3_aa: CASSLENLGSSGNTIYF
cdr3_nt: TGTGCCAGCAGCTTGGAGAATCTAGGGAGCTCTGGAAACACCATATATTTT

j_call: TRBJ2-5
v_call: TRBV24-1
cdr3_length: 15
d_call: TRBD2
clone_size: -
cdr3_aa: CATSDRLAEGETQYF
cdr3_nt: TGTGCCACCAGTGATAGACTAGCGGAGGGAGAGACCCAGTACTTC

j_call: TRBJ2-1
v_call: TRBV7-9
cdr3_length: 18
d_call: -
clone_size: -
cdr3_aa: CASRNRPRGALAYNEQFF
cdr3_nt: TGTGCCAGCCGAAACCGGCCCCGGGGGGCCCTAGCCTACAATGAGCAGTTCTTC

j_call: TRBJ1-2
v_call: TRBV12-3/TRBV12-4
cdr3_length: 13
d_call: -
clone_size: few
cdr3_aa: CASSPLSGLGYTF
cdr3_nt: TGTGCCAGCAGTCCCCTATCCGGTTTAGGCTACACCTTC

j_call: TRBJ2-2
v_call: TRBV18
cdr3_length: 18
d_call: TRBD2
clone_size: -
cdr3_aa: CASSPSGLAPTNTGELFF
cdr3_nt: TGTGCCAGCTCACCAAGTGGACTAGCACCAACGAACACCGGGGAGCTGTTTTTT

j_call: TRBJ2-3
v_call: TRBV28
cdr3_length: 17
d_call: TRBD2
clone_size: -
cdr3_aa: CASSSGGLAGSTDTQYF
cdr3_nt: TGTGCCAGCAGTTCCGGTGGGCTAGCGGGATCCACAGATACGCAGTATTTT

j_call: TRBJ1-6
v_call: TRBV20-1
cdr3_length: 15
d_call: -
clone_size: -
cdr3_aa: CSASRESSYNSPLHF
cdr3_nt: TGCAGTGCTAGTCGGGAAAGCTCCTATAATTCACCCCTCCACTTT

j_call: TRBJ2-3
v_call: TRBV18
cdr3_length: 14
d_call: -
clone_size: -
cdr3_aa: CASSPQGGADTQYF
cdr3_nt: TGTGCCAGCTCACCACAGGGAGGTGCAGATACGCAGTATTTT

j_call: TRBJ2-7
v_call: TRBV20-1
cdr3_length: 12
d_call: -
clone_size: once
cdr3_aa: CSASAGVHEQYF
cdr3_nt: TGCAGTGCTAGTGCAGGGGTCCACGAGCAGTACTTC

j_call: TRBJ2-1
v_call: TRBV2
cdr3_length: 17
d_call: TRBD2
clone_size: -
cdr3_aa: CASTGTSGSRSLNEQFF
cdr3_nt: TGTGCCAGCACCGGGACTAGCGGGAGTCGGTCCCTCAATGAGCAGTTCTTC

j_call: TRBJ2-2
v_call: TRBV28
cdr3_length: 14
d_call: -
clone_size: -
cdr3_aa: CASRSPDYTGELFF
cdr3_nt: TGTGCCAGCAGATCCCCAGACTACACCGGGGAGCTGTTTTTT

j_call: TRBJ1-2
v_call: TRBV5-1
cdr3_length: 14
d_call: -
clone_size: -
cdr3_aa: CASSLATEIHDYTF
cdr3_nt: TGCGCCAGCAGCTTGGCCACGGAGATACATGACTACACCTTC

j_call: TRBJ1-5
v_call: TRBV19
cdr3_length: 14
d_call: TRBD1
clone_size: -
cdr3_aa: CASSMRQGEQPQHF
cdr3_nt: TGTGCCAGTAGTATGAGACAGGGCGAGCAGCCCCAGCATTTT

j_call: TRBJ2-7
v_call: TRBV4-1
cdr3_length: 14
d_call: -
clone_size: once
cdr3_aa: CASSQDSLIGEQYF
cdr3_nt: TGCGCCAGCAGCCAAGATAGCCTCATCGGGGAGCAGTACTTC

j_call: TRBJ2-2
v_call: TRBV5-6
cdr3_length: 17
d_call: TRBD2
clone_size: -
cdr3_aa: CASSFFAGGEFAGELFF
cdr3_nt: TGTGCCAGCAGCTTTTTCGCGGGGGGCGAATTCGCCGGGGAGCTGTTTTTT

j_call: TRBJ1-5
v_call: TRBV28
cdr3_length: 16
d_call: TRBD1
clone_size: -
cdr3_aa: CASRPWTGGSNQPQHF
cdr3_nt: TGTGCCAGCAGACCATGGACAGGGGGGAGCAATCAGCCCCAGCATTTT

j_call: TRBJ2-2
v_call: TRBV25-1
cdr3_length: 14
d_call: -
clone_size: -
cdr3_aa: CAKLDGDYTGELFF
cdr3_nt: TGTGCCAAACTGGACGGGGATTACACCGGGGAGCTGTTTTTT

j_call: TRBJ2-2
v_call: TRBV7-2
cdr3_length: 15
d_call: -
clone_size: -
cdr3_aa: CASSLAEPSLGELFF
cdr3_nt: TGTGCCAGCAGCTTAGCGGAGCCGAGTCTGGGGGAGCTGTTTTTT

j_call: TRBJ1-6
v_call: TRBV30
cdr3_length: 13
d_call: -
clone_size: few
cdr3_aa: CAWSVGARGSLHF
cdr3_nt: TGTGCCTGGAGTGTAGGGGCAAGAGGATCCCTCCACTTT

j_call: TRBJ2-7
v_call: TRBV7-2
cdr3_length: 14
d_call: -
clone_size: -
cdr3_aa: CASSLKGGIYEQYF
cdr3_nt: TGTGCCAGCAGCTTAAAGGGGGGGATCTACGAGCAGTACTTC

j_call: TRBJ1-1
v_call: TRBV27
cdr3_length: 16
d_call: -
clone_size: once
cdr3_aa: CASSLYLVTVNTEAFF
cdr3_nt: TGTGCCAGCAGTTTATACCTCGTGACAGTTAACACTGAAGCTTTCTTT

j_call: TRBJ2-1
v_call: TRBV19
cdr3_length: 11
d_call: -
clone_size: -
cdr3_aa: CASRVVDEQFF
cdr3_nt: TGTGCCAGCCGTGTCGTTGATGAGCAGTTCTTC

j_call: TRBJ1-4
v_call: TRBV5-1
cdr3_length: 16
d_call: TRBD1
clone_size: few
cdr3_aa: CASSLAGQGENEKLFF
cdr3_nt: TGCGCCAGCAGCTTGGCGGGACAGGGGGAGAATGAAAAACTGTTTTTT

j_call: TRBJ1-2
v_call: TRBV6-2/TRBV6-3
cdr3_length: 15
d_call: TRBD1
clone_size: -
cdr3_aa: CASSGRQGQDYGYTF
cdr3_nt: TGTGCCAGCAGTGGGCGACAGGGCCAGGACTATGGCTACACCTTC

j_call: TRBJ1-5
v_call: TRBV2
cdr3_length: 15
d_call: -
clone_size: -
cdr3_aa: CASSQEQGSNQPQHF
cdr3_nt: TGTGCCAGCAGCCAAGAACAGGGAAGCAATCAGCCCCAGCATTTT

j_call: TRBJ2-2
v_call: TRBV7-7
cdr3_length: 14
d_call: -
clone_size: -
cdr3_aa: CASSLGLRTGELFF
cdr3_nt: TGTGCCAGCTCCCTTGGACTCCGTACCGGGGAGCTGTTTTTT

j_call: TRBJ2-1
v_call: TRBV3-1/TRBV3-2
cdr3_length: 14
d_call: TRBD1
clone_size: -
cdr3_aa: CASSHRGRNNEQFF
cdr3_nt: TGTGCCAGCAGCCACAGGGGGCGGAACAATGAGCAGTTCTTC

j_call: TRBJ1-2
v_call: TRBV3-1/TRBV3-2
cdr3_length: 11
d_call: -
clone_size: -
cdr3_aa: CASSQNRGYTF
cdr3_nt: TGTGCCAGCAGCCAAAACCGGGGCTACACCTTC

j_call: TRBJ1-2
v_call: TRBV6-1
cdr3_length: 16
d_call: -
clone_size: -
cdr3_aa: CASSEWLGREDYGYTF
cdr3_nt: TGTGCCAGCAGTGAATGGCTAGGGCGGGAGGACTATGGCTACACCTTC

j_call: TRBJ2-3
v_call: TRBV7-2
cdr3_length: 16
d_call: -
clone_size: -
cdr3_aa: CASSGRTASPTDTQYF
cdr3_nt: TGTGCCAGCAGCGGGCGGACAGCCAGCCCCACAGATACGCAGTATTTT

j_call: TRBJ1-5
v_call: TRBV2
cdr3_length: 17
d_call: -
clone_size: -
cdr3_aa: CASSRGERVYSNQPQHF
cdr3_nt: TGTGCCAGCAGTCGAGGGGAGCGGGTCTATAGCAATCAGCCCCAGCATTTT

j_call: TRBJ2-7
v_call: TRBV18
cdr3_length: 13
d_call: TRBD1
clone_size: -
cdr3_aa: CASSWDRATEQYF
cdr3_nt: TGTGCCAGCTCATGGGACAGGGCGACGGAGCAGTACTTC